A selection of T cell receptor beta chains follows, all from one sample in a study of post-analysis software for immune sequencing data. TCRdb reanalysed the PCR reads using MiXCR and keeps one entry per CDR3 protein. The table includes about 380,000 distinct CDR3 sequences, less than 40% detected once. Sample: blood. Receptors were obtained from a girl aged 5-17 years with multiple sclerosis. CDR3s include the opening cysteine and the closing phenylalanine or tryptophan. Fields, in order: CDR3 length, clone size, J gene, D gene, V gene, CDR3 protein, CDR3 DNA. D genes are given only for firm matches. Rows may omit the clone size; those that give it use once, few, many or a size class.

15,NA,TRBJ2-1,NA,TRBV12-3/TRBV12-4,CASSLGGARGNEQFF,TGTGCCAGCAGTTTAGGAGGGGCACGGGGCAATGAGCAGTTCTTC
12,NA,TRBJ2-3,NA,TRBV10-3,CAISGSTDTQYF,TGTGCCATCTCAGGTAGCACAGATACGCAGTATTTT
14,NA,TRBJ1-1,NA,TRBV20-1,CSAGSGFRNTEAFF,TGCAGTGCTGGTTCAGGGTTTAGGAACACTGAAGCTTTCTTT
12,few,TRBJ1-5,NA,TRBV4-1,CASSHPGQPQHF,TGCGCCAGCAGCCACCCGGGACAGCCCCAGCATTTT
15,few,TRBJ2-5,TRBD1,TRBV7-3,CASSFRGHGDETQYF,TGTGCCAGCAGCTTCAGGGGGCATGGGGATGAGACCCAGTACTTC
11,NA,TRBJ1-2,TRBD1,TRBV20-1,CSARTGRGYTF,TGCAGTGCCCGGACAGGGAGAGGCTACACCTTC
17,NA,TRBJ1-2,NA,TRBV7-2,CASSQDLAAGTYYGYTF,TGTGCCAGCAGCCAAGACCTCGCGGCCGGAACCTACTATGGCTACACCTTC
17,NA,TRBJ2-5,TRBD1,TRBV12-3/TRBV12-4,CASSFGTETGEWETQYF,TGTGCCAGCAGTTTTGGTACCGAGACAGGGGAATGGGAGACCCAGTACTTC
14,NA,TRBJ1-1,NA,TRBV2,CASSGRQRGTEAFF,TGTGCCAGCAGCGGGCGACAGCGGGGGACTGAAGCTTTCTTT
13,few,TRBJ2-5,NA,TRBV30,CAWSFGSSETQYF,TGTGCCTGGAGTTTCGGGAGTAGTGAGACCCAGTACTTC
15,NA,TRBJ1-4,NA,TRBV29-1,CSVGLSGATNEKLFF,TGCAGCGTTGGCCTATCGGGGGCAACTAATGAAAAACTGTTTTTT
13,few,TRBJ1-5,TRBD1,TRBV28,CASSSTGYRPQHF,TGTGCCAGCAGTTCGACAGGGTATCGGCCCCAGCATTTT
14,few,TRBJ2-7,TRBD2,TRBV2,CASRGTSGVYEQYF,TGTGCCAGCAGAGGGACTAGCGGGGTCTACGAGCAGTACTTC
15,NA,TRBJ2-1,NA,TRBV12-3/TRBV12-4,CASSLVIGTYNEQFF,TGTGCCAGCAGTTTAGTTATCGGGACCTACAATGAGCAGTTCTTC
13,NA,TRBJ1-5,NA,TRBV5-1,CASSWVGGQPQHF,TGCGCCAGCAGCTGGGTGGGGGGTCAGCCCCAGCATTTT
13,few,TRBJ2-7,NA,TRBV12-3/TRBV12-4,CASSSQGPYEQYF,TGTGCCAGCAGTTCCCAGGGCCCCTACGAGCAGTACTTC
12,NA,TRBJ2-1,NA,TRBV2,CTSSVEGPTQFF,TGTACCAGCAGTGTGGAGGGACCCACTCAGTTCTTC
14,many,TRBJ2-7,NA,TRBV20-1,CSVSGGGLDYEQYF,TGCAGTGTCAGTGGGGGGGGCTTAGACTACGAGCAGTACTTC
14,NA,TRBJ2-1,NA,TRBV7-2,CASSWPSSYNEQFF,TGTGCCAGCAGCTGGCCAAGCTCCTACAATGAGCAGTTCTTC
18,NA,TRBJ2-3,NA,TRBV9,CASSVGGSSSPSTDTQYF,TGTGCCAGCAGCGTAGGGGGTAGCTCGTCCCCTAGCACAGATACGCAGTATTTT
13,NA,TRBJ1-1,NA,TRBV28,CASYRVGNTEAFF,TGTGCCAGCTACAGGGTAGGGAACACTGAAGCTTTCTTT
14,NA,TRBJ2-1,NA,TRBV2,CASSAGVSYNEQFF,TGTGCCAGCAGTGCAGGGGTATCCTACAATGAGCAGTTCTTC
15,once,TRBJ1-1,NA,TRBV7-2,CASSKRGGAHTEAFF,TGTGCCAGCAGCAAAAGGGGGGGGGCGCACACTGAAGCTTTCTTT
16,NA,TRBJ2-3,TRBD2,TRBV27,CASSLSPSGYTDTQYF,TGTGCCAGCAGTTTAAGTCCTAGCGGGTACACAGATACGCAGTATTTT
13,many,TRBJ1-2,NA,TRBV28,CASSLVGALGYTF,TGTGCCAGCAGCTTAGTGGGGGCGCTCGGCTACACCTTC
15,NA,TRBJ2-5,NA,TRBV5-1,CASSLLQGGLETQYF,TGCGCCAGCAGCCTACTACAGGGCGGGTTAGAGACCCAGTACTTC
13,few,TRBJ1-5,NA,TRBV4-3,CASSQDNNQPQHF,TGCGCCAGCAGCCAAGATAACAATCAGCCCCAGCATTTT
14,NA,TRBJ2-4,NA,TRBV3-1,CASSQDGDVGEQYF,TGTGCCAGCAGCCAAGATGGGGATGTGGGGGAGCAGTACTTC
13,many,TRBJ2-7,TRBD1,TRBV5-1,CASSRDRGYEQYF,TGCGCCAGCAGCAGGGACAGGGGGTACGAGCAGTACTTC
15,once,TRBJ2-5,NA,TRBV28,CASSLWRVGGKTQYF,TGTGCCAGCAGTTTATGGCGGGTAGGGGGGAAGACCCAGTACTTC
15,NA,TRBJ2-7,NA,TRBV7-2,CASSSHRAGIDEQYF,TGTGCCAGCAGCTCACACAGGGCAGGTATCGACGAGCAGTACTTC
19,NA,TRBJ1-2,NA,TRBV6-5,CASSYSPRGGFTPTYGYTF,TGTGCCAGCAGTTACTCCCCCCGGGGGGGGTTTACCCCCACCTATGGCTACACCTTC
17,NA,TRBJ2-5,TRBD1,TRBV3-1,CASSPQRDRDGQETQYF,TGTGCCAGCAGCCCCCAGAGGGACAGGGATGGCCAAGAGACCCAGTACTTC
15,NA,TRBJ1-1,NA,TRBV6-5,CASSYSGRMNLEAFF,TGTGCCAGCAGTTACTCGGGTCGGATGAACCTAGAAGCTTTCTTT
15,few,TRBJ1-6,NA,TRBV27,CASSPSGPDYSPLHF,TGTGCCAGCAGTCCCAGCGGACCGGACTATTCACCCCTCCACTTT
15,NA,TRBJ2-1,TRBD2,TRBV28,CASSNLAGGQNEQFF,TGTGCCAGCAGTAATCTAGCGGGGGGGCAGAATGAGCAGTTCTTC
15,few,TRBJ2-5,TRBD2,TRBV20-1,CSARDWTGGRETQYF,TGCAGTGCTAGAGATTGGACGGGGGGTCGAGAGACCCAGTACTTC
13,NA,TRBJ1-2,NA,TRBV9,CASSEGIRYGYTF,TGTGCCAGCAGCGAAGGTATCCGCTATGGCTACACCTTC
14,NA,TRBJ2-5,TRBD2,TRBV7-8,CASSPGGRQETQYF,TGTGCCAGCAGCCCCGGCGGGAGGCAAGAGACCCAGTACTTC
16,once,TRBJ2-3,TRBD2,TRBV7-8,CASSLELAGGLDTQYF,TGTGCCAGCAGCTTAGAACTAGCGGGGGGCCTAGATACGCAGTATTTT
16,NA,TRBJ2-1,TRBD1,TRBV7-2,CASSYTPTGTYNEQFF,TGTGCCAGCAGCTACACGCCGACAGGGACCTACAATGAGCAGTTCTTC
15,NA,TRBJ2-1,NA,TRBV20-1,CSALPTDREGNEQFF,TGCAGTGCCCTCCCCACGGACAGGGAGGGAAATGAGCAGTTCTTC
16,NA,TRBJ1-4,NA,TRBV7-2,CASSLEGRGWGEKLFF,TGTGCCAGCAGCTTAGAGGGTCGGGGATGGGGGGAAAAACTGTTTTTT
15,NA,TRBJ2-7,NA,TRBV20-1,CSARDYRGRSYEQYF,TGCAGTGCTAGAGACTATCGGGGGCGCTCCTACGAGCAGTACTTC
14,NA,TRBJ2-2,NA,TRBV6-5,CASTLMGHTGELFF,TGTGCCAGCACTCTTATGGGACACACCGGGGAGCTGTTTTTT
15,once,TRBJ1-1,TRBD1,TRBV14,CASSPRTGRGTEAFF,TGTGCTAGCAGCCCCAGGACAGGAAGAGGCACTGAAGCTTTCTTT
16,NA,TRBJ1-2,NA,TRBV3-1,CASSQDRGTTNYGYTF,TGTGCCAGCAGCCAAGATCGAGGGACAACTAACTATGGCTACACCTTC
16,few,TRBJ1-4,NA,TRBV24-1,CATSDLHRRSKEKLFF,TGTGCCACCAGTGATTTGCATCGCAGGTCAAAGGAAAAACTGTTTTTT
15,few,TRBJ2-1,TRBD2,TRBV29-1,CSVPIAGGRYNEQFF,TGCAGCGTTCCAATAGCGGGGGGGCGGTACAATGAGCAGTTCTTC
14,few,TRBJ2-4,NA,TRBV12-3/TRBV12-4,CASSSGSRENIQYF,TGTGCCAGCAGTTCAGGTAGCCGAGAAAACATTCAGTACTTC
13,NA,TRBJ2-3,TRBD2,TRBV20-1,CSAGLGGTDTQYF,TGCAGTGCCGGCCTCGGGGGGACAGATACGCAGTATTTT
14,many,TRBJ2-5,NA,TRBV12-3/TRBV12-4,CASSLPQSQETQYF,TGTGCCAGCAGTTTGCCGCAGTCCCAAGAGACCCAGTACTTC
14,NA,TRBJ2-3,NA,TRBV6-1,CASSGGDGPDTQYF,TGTGCCAGCAGTGGAGGGGATGGGCCAGATACGCAGTATTTT
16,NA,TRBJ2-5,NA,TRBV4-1,CASSQDFPGTAETQYF,TGCGCCAGCAGCCAAGACTTCCCCGGGACTGCCGAGACCCAGTACTTC